The present T cell receptor beta chain was sequenced within a study of blood T cell repertoires in COVID-19. Study background: Samples representing acute and convalescent COVID-19 were sourced from the United States, Italy and Spain. PBMCs, B-cell-depleted T cells, or T cells provided the cDNA or gDNA that made up the material.

Trimming stripped 8 bases from V and 3 bases from J, with 10 bases between. This CDR3 contains 12 residues. CDR1 and CDR2 (germline): MGHRA, YSYEKL. Methods used by the authors: Reference gene primer amplification gave estimated nucleated cell counts. The data were produced by immunoSEQ multiplex PCR, yet TCRdb's version contains in-frame clones alone and is incomplete. D and trimming come from the DNA, and the V and J calls and clone size come from that table. The sample contains about 270,000 clones, approximately 81% of which appear only once. The sample taken for sequencing was peripheral blood. The sequence was collected from a woman younger than 30 with acute or convalescent COVID-19. The V call is TRBV4-1, the J call TRBJ1-2; a possible D gene is TRBD1 (5 bases). CDR3 bases: TGCGCCAGCCGACAGCCAGACTATGGCTACACCTTC. Translated, it gives CASRQPDYGYTF.